A selection of T cell receptor beta chains follows, all from one sample in a study of cytomegalovirus exposure and HLA in healthy donors. The table came from immunoSEQ multiplex PCR; TCRdb's copy has only in-frame clones and leaves some out. Found here are 150,000 or so clones, about 90% of them singletons; the top ten hold roughly 6.4%. Sequencing input: PBMCs. These receptor sequences come from a woman in her twenties or thirties in good health and CMV-seropositive. CDR3s include the opening cysteine and the closing phenylalanine or tryptophan. D genes are given only for firm matches. Size is omitted from some rows. Given values are once, few, many or a class for expanded clones.

clone size	J gene	D gene	V gene	CDR3 DNA	CDR3 protein
few	TRBJ2-2	TRBD2	TRBV6-1	TGTGCCAGCAGTCCCCGGGGGGGCCTCACCGGGGAGCTGTTTTTT	CASSPRGGLTGELFF
.	TRBJ2-3	TRBD2	TRBV5-4	TGTGCCAGCAGCAGTACAAGGACTAGCGGGGGCACAGATACGCAGTATTTT	CASSSTRTSGGTDTQYF
.	TRBJ1-1	TRBD1	TRBV9	TGTGCCAGCAGCTTAGGGACAGGGAATACTGAAGCTTTCTTT	CASSLGTGNTEAFF
.	TRBJ1-1	TRBD1	TRBV6-5	TGTGCCAGCAGCTCTACAGGGGCGGGCACTGAAGCTTTCTTT	CASSSTGAGTEAFF
.	TRBJ2-1	TRBD2	TRBV29-1	TGCAGCGTCCCCCCCGGGGGGATCTCCTACAATGAGCAGTTCTTC	CSVPPGGISYNEQFF
many	TRBJ1-2	.	TRBV6-1	TGTGCCACCCGACCTCTAGACAGCTATGGCTACACCTTC	CATRPLDSYGYTF
.	TRBJ2-5	TRBD1	TRBV5-1	TGCGCCAGCAGCTTGGTCGGACAGGGAAGGGAGACCCAGTACTTC	CASSLVGQGRETQYF
.	TRBJ2-7	.	TRBV2	TGTGCCACTGCCCCGGTGACCTACGAGCAGTACTTC	CATAPVTYEQYF
.	TRBJ2-1	TRBD2	TRBV2	TGTGCCAGCAGTACCCTAGCGGGGGGCCCCTCCAATGAGCAGTTCTTC	CASSTLAGGPSNEQFF
.	TRBJ1-4	TRBD1	TRBV28	TGTGCCAGCAGGCCCCCGGCCGGACAGGGAGAAAAACTGTTTTTT	CASRPPAGQGEKLFF
once	TRBJ1-4	.	TRBV7-8	TGTGCCAGCAGCTCAGACGGGGTGGTGAGGGAAAAACTGTTTTTT	CASSSDGVVREKLFF
.	TRBJ1-2	TRBD1	TRBV28	TGTGCCAGCAGACCGGGACAGCCCTATGGCTACACCTTC	CASRPGQPYGYTF
.	TRBJ2-3	.	TRBV2	TGTGCCAGCAGTTGGCAGGGGCAGTATTTT	CASSWQGQYF
.	TRBJ2-1	.	TRBV6-5	TGTGCCAGCAGTTACTCAACTTCCCCCTATGAGCAGTTCTTC	CASSYSTSPYEQFF
.	TRBJ1-3	TRBD1	TRBV27	TGTGCCAGCAGTTTGGGACAGGGGTCTGGAAACACCATATATTTT	CASSLGQGSGNTIYF
.	TRBJ1-5	.	TRBV27	TGTGCCAGCAGTTCCCCCAGGGCTCGGAGGGATCAGCCCCAGCATTTT	CASSSPRARRDQPQHF
.	TRBJ2-7	.	TRBV5-1	TGCGCCAGCACGCCTGGTGGCAACTCCTACGAGCAGTACTTC	CASTPGGNSYEQYF
.	TRBJ2-3	TRBD2	TRBV2	TGTGCCAGCAGTGCTTCCGGGACTAGCGGGATGGATACGCAGTATTTT	CASSASGTSGMDTQYF
.	TRBJ2-7	.	TRBV27	TGTGCCAGCAGTTTCGGGGGTACCTACGAGCAGTACTTC	CASSFGGTYEQYF
.	TRBJ1-2	.	TRBV29-1	TGCAGCGTCCCAAGCAGGGGAATTAACTATGGCTACACCTTC	CSVPSRGINYGYTF
.	TRBJ2-3	.	TRBV2	TGTGCCGGAGAGAGGGGGGGAGGAGATACGCAGTATTTT	CAGERGGGDTQYF
.	TRBJ2-7	.	TRBV28	TGTGCCAGCAGTTCAGTAGGGACATATACCTACGAGCAGTACTTC	CASSSVGTYTYEQYF
few	TRBJ2-7	.	TRBV14	TGTGCCAGCAGCCAAGTGGGGCAGGGGCCCTACGAGCAGTACTTC	CASSQVGQGPYEQYF
once	TRBJ2-2	.	TRBV2	TGTGCCAGTAGTTATTCACCGGTAGGGGAGCTGTTTTTT	CASSYSPVGELFF
.	TRBJ2-2	.	TRBV9	TGTGCCAGCAGCGCCCGACTAGACACCGGGGAGCTGTTTTTT	CASSARLDTGELFF
.	TRBJ1-3	.	TRBV6-5	TGTGCCAGCAGTTACGGGCCGAGCTCTGGAAACACCATATATTTT	CASSYGPSSGNTIYF
.	TRBJ2-1	.	TRBV4-2	TGTGCCAGCAGCCAAGAAGGGGGGGGACACTACAATGAGCAGTTCTTC	CASSQEGGGHYNEQFF
.	TRBJ2-5	.	TRBV7-2	TGTGCCAGCAGCCCGGGGACTCTGGAGCCCCAGTACTTC	CASSPGTLEPQYF
.	TRBJ2-2	TRBD2	TRBV5-6	TGTGCCAGCAGCTCACCGCGGCGGGAGGGGACCGGGGAGCTGTTTTTT	CASSSPRREGTGELFF
once	TRBJ2-2	.	TRBV7-9	TGTGCCAGCAGCTCAGAGGTCCACCTAAACACCGGGGAGCTGTTTTTT	CASSSEVHLNTGELFF
.	TRBJ2-5	TRBD1	TRBV6-5	TGTGCCAGCAGTTACGGGGACAGGGCCCAAGAGACCCAGTACTTC	CASSYGDRAQETQYF
.	TRBJ1-3	TRBD1	TRBV5-5	TGTGCCAGCAGCCTGGGACAGCCCATTTCTGGAAACACCATATATTTT	CASSLGQPISGNTIYF
.	TRBJ2-1	TRBD2	TRBV4-1	TGCGCCAGCAGCCAAGATGGGACTAGTCTGAATGAGCAGTTCTTC	CASSQDGTSLNEQFF
.	TRBJ2-2	TRBD2	TRBV10-1	TGCGCCAGCAGTGAGTCGCGAGCGGGAGGCGTTTCTGGGGAGCTGTTTTTT	CASSESRAGGVSGELFF
.	TRBJ1-1	.	TRBV15	TGTGCCACCAGCAGAGATCGGGGTTTGGGCACTGAAGCTTTCTTT	CATSRDRGLGTEAFF
once	TRBJ1-2	.	TRBV19	TGTGCCAGTAGTATACGGGGAGGCTACACCTTC	CASSIRGGYTF
.	TRBJ2-7	TRBD2	TRBV15	TGTGCCACCAGCCCCGGCGGACGGGAGGGCTACGAGCAGTACTTC	CATSPGGREGYEQYF
.	TRBJ1-1	TRBD1	TRBV2	TGTGCCAGCAGGAAGGACAGGGTATTCGCGAACACTGAAGCTTTCTTT	CASRKDRVFANTEAFF
.	TRBJ2-1	.	TRBV19	TGTGCCAGTGCGGTGGGGGGCTCCTACAATGAGCAGTTCTTC	CASAVGGSYNEQFF
.	TRBJ2-1	.	TRBV9	TGTGCCAGCATGGGAGCGACCAATGAGCAGTTCTTC	CASMGATNEQFF